This TCR beta chain was documented in a study of T-cell memory formation after mild COVID-19. General observations from the study: Among CD4+ contracting clones, most were CM and EM, and CD8+ ones EMRA.

Only a few counts were recorded for this clonotype. Its antigen is still unknown. Trimming pared 6 bases from V and 2 bases from J, leaving 14 bases between. The CDR3 contains 14 residues. CDR1 and CDR2 from the germline V gene are LGHDT and YNNKEL (reference sequence). TCRdb used MiXCR to reprocess the 5' RACE reads, holding one entry per CDR3 protein. The table records about 110,000 distinct CDR3 sequences, roughly 19% of them present only once. The receptor comes from a man aged 18 to 29 who had mild COVID-19 (a few samples of this study predate the infection). Cell type and time point are not known. The chain is built from TRBV3-1 and TRBJ2-7, with D perhaps TRBD1 (5 bases). Sequenced sample: PBMCs or a T cell subset sorted from them (not recorded which). The CDR3 region has the DNA TGTGCCAGCAGTCGAGGACATGAAGCCTACGAGCAGTACTTC. Amino acids: CASSRGHEAYEQYF.